Each of the 26 T cell receptor beta chains below was sequenced from the same sample in a study of blood T cells in healthy people across ages. The authors ran a second PCR of 7 to 11 cycles using a sample-barcoded 5' primer and a J-beta primer mix. TCRdb re-called the 5' RACE reads through MiXCR, storing one row per CDR3 protein. Of roughly 800,000 distinct CDR3 sequences in the sample, 55% to 75% are singletons; the top ten hold around 22%. What was sequenced was blood. These receptor sequences come from a man aged 25 to 40 in good health.

This clonotype was found a few times. The V call is TRBV20-1, the J call TRBJ2-5, with TRBD2 as a possible D gene (5 bases). The J call may not be correct, given that the DNA end is closer to TRBJ2-7. The germline CDR1 and CDR2 sequences are DFQATT and SNEGSKA (reference sequence). This CDR3 contains 14 residues. DNA of the CDR3: TGCAGTGCTAGAATATACGGGGTCAACTACGAGCAGTACTTC. As protein: CSARIYGVNYEQYF.

The chain is built from TRBV24-1 and TRBJ2-5, with D possibly being TRBD2 (6 bases). Germline lookup yields CDR1 KGHDR and CDR2 SFDVKD. CDR3 length equals 15 residues. V shed 4 bases and J shed 5 bases, with 16 bases lying between them. DNA for the CDR3: TGTGCCACCAGTGACCAGACTCGGGCGGGGGAGACCCAGTACTTC. It encodes CATSDQTRAGETQYF.

In this sample, this clonotype turned up a few times. This CDR3 reads CSVVRPSSYEQYF. The CDR3, as DNA: TGCAGCGTTGTTCGCCCAAGCTCATACGAGCAGTACTTC. The chain links TRBV29-1 to TRBJ2-7; the D is unclear. The CDR3 is 13 residues long. The V and J ends lost 4 bases and 4 bases respectively, with 14 bases between them. Germline CDR1 is SQVTM and CDR2 is ANQGSEA.

This clonotype has a single count. The chain links TRBV7-6 to TRBJ2-3; the match to TRBD2 covers 7 bases. The CDR3 length is 16 residues. V gave up 5 bases and J gave up 2 bases; unmatched junction bases: 10. The germline V gene has CDR1 SGHVS and CDR2 FNYEAQ. The CDR3 here is CASSPRLALSTDTQYF. The CDR3 nucleotides read TGTGCCAGCAGCCCAAGACTAGCACTTTCCACAGATACGCAGTATTTT.

In regard to this clonotype: A read error may explain this, as a much larger clone is one base away. CDR3 loop: CASSPYRGRGEDTQYF. CDR3 nucleotides: TGTGCCAGCAGCCCTTACAGGGGTCGGGGAGAAGATACGCAGTATTTT. The V and J genes are TRBV6-2 or TRBV6-3 and TRBJ2-3; 7 nucleotides match TRBD1. The CDR3 loop spans 16 amino acids. Germline-derived CDR1 and CDR2 are MNHEY and SVGEGT. V dropped 6 bases and J dropped 5; count of bases not matched to a gene: 14.

The chain links TRBV28 to TRBJ2-2; the D is unclear. Germline CDR1 MDHEN, CDR2 SYDVKM. Trimming left V 2 bases short and J 7 bases short, with 5 bases between. This CDR3 spans 12 amino acids. The CDR3 DNA reads as TGTGCCAGCAGTTTAATAGGCGGGGAGCTGTTTTTT. Translated: CASSLIGGELFF.

This clonotype showed up just once. The genes are TRBV20-1 and TRBJ2-1, with 12 bases fitting TRBD2. CDR1 and CDR2 from the germline V gene are DFQATT and SNEGSKA (reference sequence). This CDR3 has 16 amino acids. The V segment lost 6 bases and the J segment 0 bases; nucleotides outside the gene matches: 6. CDR3 region: CSANRLAGASYNEQFF. Written as DNA, the CDR3 is TGCAGTGCAAACCGACTAGCGGGGGCCTCCTACAATGAGCAGTTCTTC.

The chain combines TRBV20-1 with TRBJ1-4; D perhaps matches TRBD1 (5 bases). CDR3 length equals 13 residues. Germline-derived CDR1 and CDR2 are DFQATT and SNEGSKA (reference sequence). V was trimmed by 3 bases and J by 8 bases, leaving 13 bases between them. This CDR3 reads CSARETGLEKLFF. The CDR3 DNA reads as TGCAGTGCTAGGGAAACAGGACTAGAAAAACTGTTTTTT.

The chain has TRBV7-2 and TRBJ2-1; the match to TRBD1 covers 7 bases. Germline trimming cut 4 bases from V and 9 bases from J; bases unmatched to any gene: 6. CDR3 length equals 13 residues. Per germline, CDR1 SGHTA and CDR2 FQGNSA. The CDR3 protein is CASSSRQGGEQFF. DNA for the CDR3: TGTGCCAGCAGCTCTAGACAGGGCGGTGAGCAGTTCTTC.

The chain uses TRBV29-1 and TRBJ2-5; D is uncertain. The CDR3 extends over 12 amino acids. Per germline, CDR1 SQVTM and CDR2 ANQGSEA. Trimming took 7 bases from V and 1 from J, leaving 10 bases between them. The CDR3 reads CSASDFQETQYF. For the CDR3, the DNA is TGCAGCGCCTCAGACTTCCAAGAGACCCAGTACTTC. Full variable domain (missing parts from reference TRBV29-1 and TRBJ2-5): SAVISQKPSRDICQRGTSLTIQCQVDSQVTMMFWYRQQPGQSLTLIATANQGSEATYESGFVIDKFPISRPNLTFSTLTVSNMSPEDSSIYLCSASDFQETQYFGPGTRLLVL.

This chain links TRBV20-1 with TRBJ2-3; 10 positions match TRBD2. This CDR3 is 19 amino acids long. V gave up 2 bases and J gave up 3 bases; unmatched junction bases: 17. Per germline, CDR1 DFQATT and CDR2 SNEGSKA (reference sequence). CDR3 nucleotide sequence: TGCAGTGCTAGACGGCGGCTAGCGGGAGACGCTCGACGGACAGATACGCAGTATTTT. Protein sequence: CSARRRLAGDARRTDTQYF.

This clonotype was detected once. This sequence joins TRBV7-2 and TRBJ2-2; the match to TRBD2 covers 8 bases. The CDR3 contains 14 residues. Germline loops: CDR1 SGHTA, CDR2 FQGNSA. The V and J ends lost 5 bases and 5 bases, in that order; junction bases with no gene match: 4. The CDR3 DNA follows: TGTGCCAGCAGCCCGGGACTAGGGACCGGGGAGCTGTTTTTT. Translation: CASSPGLGTGELFF.

The rearrangement links TRBV20-1 to TRBJ2-1; 10 bases line up with TRBD2. The DNA matches TRBJ2-7 better at its end, which makes the J call doubtful. Per germline, CDR1 DFQATT and CDR2 SNEGSKA (reference sequence). The CDR3 runs to 15 residues. The CDR3 loop is CSARDPSGSPNEQYF. CDR3 coding DNA: TGCAGTGCTAGAGACCCTAGCGGGAGCCCGAACGAGCAGTACTTC.

The rearrangement links TRBV9 to TRBJ2-5, with a tentative D call TRBD1 (6 bases). The DNA end favors TRBJ2-7, so the J call may be wrong. The CDR3 covers 16 residues. Per germline, CDR1 SGDLS and CDR2 YYNGEE. This CDR3 reads CASSAGSDSIGYEQYF. The CDR3 bases are TGTGCCAGCAGCGCAGGCTCGGACAGCATTGGGTACGAGCAGTACTTC.

This clonotype appeared a few times. V gene TRBV20-1 combines with J gene TRBJ1-2; 7 bases are a match to TRBD1. The J segment lost 6 bases and the V segment lost 3 bases, leaving 13 bases of the junction unmatched. CDR1 is DFQATT, CDR2 SNEGSKA, per germline (reference sequence). The CDR3 consists of 15 residues. The CDR3 DNA sequence: TGCAGTGCTAGGGGCCTGGCCAGGGGGATCGATGGCTACACCTTC. As protein: CSARGLARGIDGYTF.

There are a few counts of this clonotype. The V gene is TRBV4-3, the J gene TRBJ1-2, with D tentatively TRBD1 (5 bases). There are 15 residues in the CDR3. Germline loops: CDR1 LGHNA, CDR2 YSLEER. Trimming took off 1 base at V and 8 bases at J, with 17 bases between the two ends. This CDR3 reads CASSQVEGTRRGYTF. CDR3 bases: TGCGCCAGCAGCCAAGTGGAGGGGACTCGGAGGGGCTACACCTTC.

Turning to this clonotype: The junction differs from germline at one of its ends, possibly a read error. CDR3 loop: CASSLGERGTETQYF. The DNA of the CDR3 is TGCGCCAGCAGCCTTGGCGAGCGGGGCACAGAGACGCAGTATTTT. The chain employs TRBV4-3 and TRBJ2-3; the match to TRBD2 covers 7 bases. Germline-derived CDR1 and CDR2 are LGHNA and YSLEER. CDR3 length equals 15 residues.

This chain connects TRBV12-3 or TRBV12-4 to TRBJ2-1; D is unclear. V lost 5 bases, J lost 7 bases, and 12 bases lay in between. This CDR3 region has 13 residues. The CDR3 loop reads CASSVTTLNEQFF. CDR3 DNA: TGTGCCAGCAGTGTAACAACTTTGAATGAGCAGTTCTTC.

This chain joins TRBV6-5 and TRBJ2-7; D unclear. V lost 2 bases and J lost 0, with 5 bases in between. Germline CDR1 MNHEY, CDR2 SVGAGI. The CDR3 covers 13 residues. Written as DNA, the CDR3 is TGTGCCAGCAGTTACCGAAGCTCCTACGAGCAGTACTTC. Translation: CASSYRSSYEQYF.

The chain couples TRBV12-3 or TRBV12-4 to TRBJ2-5; D remains ambiguous. The DNA end lines up better with TRBJ2-7; the J call may be wrong. The CDR3 extends over 15 amino acids. The CDR3 loop is CASSHSNTWSVEQYF. CDR3 in DNA: TGTGCCAGCAGCCACAGTAACACTTGGTCAGTCGAGCAGTACTTC.

V is TRBV20-1 and J is TRBJ2-7; 8 nucleotides agree with TRBD2. V shed 1 base and J 3 bases; nucleotides not matched to a gene: 2. Germline CDR1 and CDR2: DFQATT and SNEGSKA (reference sequence). This CDR3 is 13 amino acids long. CDR3 sequence reads: CSARVRGGYEQYF. The CDR3 nucleotides are TGCAGTGCTAGAGTACGGGGGGGCTACGAGCAGTACTTC.

A few counts support this clonotype. The chain recombines TRBV20-1 with TRBJ2-1, with 9 bases that match TRBD2. Germline CDR1 DFQATT, CDR2 SNEGSKA (reference sequence). Trimming cost V 0 bases and J 0 bases; bases outside gene matches: 3. The CDR3 is made up of 16 amino acids. The CDR3 DNA reads as TGCAGTGCTAGAGATCTAGCGGGGAGCTCCTACAATGAGCAGTTCTTC. This codes for CSARDLAGSSYNEQFF.

This clonotype has only a few counts. This chain links TRBV10-3 with TRBJ2-3; D may match TRBD1 or TRBD2 (6 bases each). Trimming cost V 8 bases and J 0 bases, with 9 bases left between them. In germline, CDR1 is ENHRY, CDR2 SYGVKD. There are 13 residues in the CDR3. The CDR3 loop is CAIQGTSTDTQYF. In nucleotides, the CDR3 is TGTGCCATCCAGGGGACTAGCACAGATACGCAGTATTTT.

The chain couples TRBV6-6 to TRBJ1-1; 8 positions match TRBD1. CDR1 and CDR2 (germline): MNHNY, SVGAGI (reference sequence). The CDR3 is 15 residues long. The junction had 6 bases not matched to a gene; V was cut back by 4 bases and J by 2 bases. The CDR3 is CASSSQGGGNTEAFF. DNA of the CDR3: TGTGCCAGCAGTTCACAGGGGGGAGGAAACACTGAAGCTTTCTTT.

The chain links TRBV20-1 to TRBJ2-7, with D perhaps assigned TRBD1 or TRBD2 (7 bases each). The CDR3 contains 15 residues. The V end was cut by 4 bases, the J end by 4 bases, with 20 bases between. Per the germline V gene, CDR1 is DFQATT and CDR2 is SNEGSKA (reference sequence). The CDR3 loop reads CSAKIRGDRLYEQYF. The CDR3 nucleotides read TGCAGTGCTAAAATACGGGGGGACAGATTATACGAGCAGTACTTC.

This clonotype was observed a handful of times. The V gene is TRBV7-3, the J gene TRBJ1-2; 8 bases align to TRBD1. There are 13 residues in the CDR3. With 5 bases clipped from V and 11 bases from J, the junction kept 10 bases outside the gene matches. Germline CDR1 SGHTA, CDR2 FQGTGA. This CDR3 reads CASSLLGGQAYTF. For the CDR3, the DNA is TGTGCCAGCAGCCTGCTGGGGGGACAGGCATACACCTTC.